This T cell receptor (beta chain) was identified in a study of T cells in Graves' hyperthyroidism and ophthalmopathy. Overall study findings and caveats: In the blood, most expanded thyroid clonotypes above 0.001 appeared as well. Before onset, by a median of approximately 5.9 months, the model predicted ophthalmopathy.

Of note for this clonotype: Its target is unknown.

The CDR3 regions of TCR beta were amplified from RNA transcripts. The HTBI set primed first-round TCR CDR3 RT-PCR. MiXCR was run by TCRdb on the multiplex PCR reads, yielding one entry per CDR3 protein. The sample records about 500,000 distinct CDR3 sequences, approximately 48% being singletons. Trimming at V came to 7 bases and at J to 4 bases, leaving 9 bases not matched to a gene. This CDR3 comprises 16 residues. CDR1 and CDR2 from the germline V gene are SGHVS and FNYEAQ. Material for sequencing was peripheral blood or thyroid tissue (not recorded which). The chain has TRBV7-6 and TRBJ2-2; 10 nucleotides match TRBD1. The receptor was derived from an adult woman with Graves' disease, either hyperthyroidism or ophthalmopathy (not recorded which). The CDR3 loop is CASNRPGQGRTGELFF. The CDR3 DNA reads TGTGCCAGCAACAGGCCGGGACAGGGGCGCACCGGGGAGCTGTTTTTT. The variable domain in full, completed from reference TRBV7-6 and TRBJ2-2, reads GAGVSQSPRYKVTKRGQDVALRCDPISGHVSLYWYRQALGQGPEFLTYFNYEAQQDKSGLPNDRFSAERPEGSISTLTIQRTEQRDSAMYRCASNRPGQGRTGELFFGEGSRLTVL.